The clone carrying this T cell receptor beta chain was picked up many times. V lost 3 bases to trimming and J lost 5 bases, with 10 bases between them. Germline V gene lookup returns CDR1 MDHEN and CDR2 SYDVKM. The CDR3 is 13 amino acids. This entry comes from a study of Graves' ophthalmopathy and Graves' hyperthyroidism. Amplification targeted the TCR beta CDR3 regions, with RNA transcripts as the source material. First-round RT-PCR relied on HTBI primers, and a second-round multiplex PCR came next. TCRdb reanalysed the multiplex PCR reads using MiXCR and keeps one entry per CDR3 protein. The data contain over 450,000 distinct CDR3 sequences, about 15% of them singletons.

Sequencing used blood. The rearrangement uses TRBV28 and TRBJ1-2; D is ambiguous. This sequence originates from a woman aged 25 to 39 with Graves' ophthalmopathy. The CDR3 region has the DNA TGTGCCAGCAGTTTTTCGGGGAAATATGGCTACACCTTC. It yields the protein CASSFSGKYGYTF.